The clone carrying this T cell receptor (beta chain) turned up a few times. The antigen is undetermined. The data belong to a study of CD8+ T cells in alopecia areata. Overall study context: The authors scored treated patients' severity by affected scalp percentage.

In each case, RNA was isolated and then reverse transcribed into cDNA as the sequencing template. Sequenced by immunoSEQ multiplex PCR; TCRdb stores in-frame clones only, minus some. The data contain about 290,000 clones, about three fifths of them singletons. The CDR3 runs to 16 residues. CDR1 and CDR2 (germline): MGHRA, YSYEKL. V was clipped by 3 bases and J by 0 bases; unmatched bases: 3. Study-level results: Normal scalp had lower clonality than lesional scalp, with alopecia totalis/universalis lesions showing this most strongly.

Treatment denoted: oral pan-JAK inhibitor, 5-10 mg twice daily. Sequences were derived from CD4+ T cells sorted from blood, sampled at week 24, from a patient treated with tofacitinib. The source of this sequence is a human donor with alopecia areata. The chain has TRBV4-1 and TRBJ2-5; TRBD2 agrees at 11 bases. The chain's CDR3 is CASSQGLAANQETQYF. The CDR3 DNA sequence: TGCGCCAGCAGCCAGGGACTAGCGGCTAACCAAGAGACCCAGTACTTC.